A selection of T cell receptor beta chains follows, all from one sample in a study of molecular identifiers for immune sequencing clone quantification. TCRdb reprocessed the PCR reads via MiXCR and lists one record per CDR3 protein. The sample shows approximately 500,000 distinct CDR3 sequences, around 21% of them seen only once. The sequencing input was naive CD8+ T cells from blood, with Jurkat cell RNA spiked in. Every receptor here comes from a human donor in good health. Some libraries in this study had Jurkat cell RNA spiked in. Each CDR3 is given with its conserved first and last residue. A D gene is named only where the DNA matches it firmly. Rows may omit the clone size; those that give it use once, few, many or a size class.

v_gene	j_gene	d_gene	abundance	CDR3aa	CDR3nt
TRBV12-3/TRBV12-4	TRBJ1-2	TRBD1	few	CASDETGGSGYTF	TGTGCCAGTGATGAGACAGGGGGTAGTGGCTACACCTTC
TRBV4-3	TRBJ1-5	NA	many	CASSQGRGGNQPQHF	TGCGCCAGCAGCCAGGGACGAGGGGGGAATCAGCCCCAGCATTTT
TRBV3-1	TRBJ1-2	TRBD1	NA	CASSLTGTVHGYTF	TGTGCCAGCAGCCTTACCGGGACAGTTCATGGCTACACCTTC
TRBV12-3/TRBV12-4	TRBJ2-1	TRBD2	NA	CASSPLAGGGNGQFF	TGTGCCAGCAGTCCTTTAGCGGGTGGAGGCAATGGGCAGTTCTTC
TRBV2	TRBJ2-7	NA	few	CASSEMSSSYEQYF	TGTGCCAGCAGTGAAATGAGTAGCTCCTACGAGCAGTACTTC
TRBV7-2	TRBJ2-3	NA	many	CASSSRDESTDTQYF	TGTGCCAGCAGCTCCCGGGACGAAAGCACAGATACGCAGTATTTT
TRBV15	TRBJ2-5	TRBD2	many	CATSQRGSQETQYF	TGTGCCACCAGCCAGCGGGGAAGTCAAGAGACCCAGTACTTC
TRBV4-1	TRBJ1-2	TRBD1	few	CASSYRQGANNYGYTF	TGCGCCAGCAGCTACCGGCAGGGGGCGAATAACTATGGCTACACCTTC
TRBV12-3/TRBV12-4	TRBJ2-7	TRBD1	many	CASSLGDRKGF	TGTGCCAGCAGTTTAGGGGACAGAAAGGGCTTC
TRBV9	TRBJ2-3	NA	many	CASSGTGFDADTQYF	TGTGCCAGCAGCGGAACAGGGTTTGATGCAGATACGCAGTATTTT
TRBV20-1	TRBJ1-1	NA	NA	CSARDLGEAFF	TGCAGTGCTAGAGACCTGGGTGAAGCTTTCTTT
TRBV10-1	TRBJ2-1	NA	few	CASSESGWSGNEQFF	TGCGCCAGCAGTGAGTCTGGTTGGTCAGGAAATGAGCAGTTCTTC
TRBV4-3	TRBJ2-3	NA	NA	CASSQEGRADAQYF	TGCGCCAGCAGCCAAGAAGGCCGCGCAGATGCGCAGTATTTT
TRBV20-1	TRBJ1-4	NA	NA	CSARLTETNEKLFF	TGCAGTGCTAGGCTGACAGAGACTAATGAAAAACTGTTTTTT
TRBV20-1	TRBJ2-3	TRBD2	NA	CSAREAGRADTQYF	TGCAGTGCTAGAGAAGCGGGAAGGGCAGATACGCAGTATTTT
TRBV7-9	TRBJ2-2	NA	many	CASSPPPGSGGELFF	TGTGCCAGCAGCCCCCCCCCTGGATCGGGCGGGGAGCTGTTTTTT
TRBV30	TRBJ1-1	TRBD1	NA	CAWSKNRGDTEAFF	TGTGCCTGGAGCAAAAACAGGGGTGACACTGAAGCTTTCTTT
TRBV29-1	TRBJ1-1	NA	many	CSAVPGGSEAFF	TGCAGCGCCGTCCCGGGAGGATCTGAAGCTTTCTTT
TRBV27	TRBJ1-1	NA	NA	CASRTGLKAFF	TGTGCCAGCAGGACGGGGCTTAAAGCTTTCTTT
TRBV27	TRBJ1-5	NA	few	CASSPGHPYSNQPQHF	TGTGCCAGCAGTCCCGGACACCCTTATAGCAATCAGCCCCAGCATTTT
TRBV28	TRBJ2-7	NA	many	CASSLPEVRSPYEQYF	TGTGCCAGCAGTTTACCCGAGGTTAGGTCTCCCTACGAGCAGTACTTC
TRBV19	TRBJ1-5	NA	NA	CASSIRFAGNQPQHF	TGTGCCAGTAGTATACGATTTGCGGGGAATCAGCCCCAGCATTTT
TRBV5-3	TRBJ2-3	TRBD2	NA	CASSPAGGADTQYF	TGTGCCAGCAGCCCGGCGGGGGGCGCGGATACGCAGTATTTT
TRBV7-2	TRBJ2-3	TRBD1	many	CASSTTGQGPFGTDTQYF	TGTGCCAGCAGCACGACGGGACAGGGTCCCTTCGGCACAGATACGCAGTATTTT
TRBV6-2/TRBV6-3	TRBJ2-7	NA	NA	CASSSGAYKQYF	TGTGCCAGCAGTTCGGGGGCCTACAAGCAGTACTTC
TRBV27	TRBJ2-7	NA	once	CAGSLGAAYEQYF	TGTGCCGGCAGCCTAGGGGCCGCCTACGAGCAGTACTTC
TRBV12-3/TRBV12-4	TRBJ2-5	TRBD2	NA	CASSLSMGLEETQYF	TGTGCCAGCAGTTTGTCAATGGGACTAGAAGAGACCCAGTACTTC
TRBV7-9	TRBJ2-2	NA	few	CASSHDSRKGLFF	TGTGCCAGCAGCCACGACAGCCGAAAGGGGCTGTTTTTT
TRBV7-9	TRBJ2-1	NA	NA	CASSANFDNEQFF	TGTGCCAGCAGCGCCAATTTCGACAATGAGCAGTTCTTC
TRBV10-2	TRBJ2-1	NA	NA	CASSHPGRVNEQFF	TGCGCCAGCAGCCATCCGGGCAGGGTGAATGAGCAGTTCTTC
TRBV18	TRBJ1-5	NA	NA	CASSLSWDTVVPQHF	TGTGCCAGCTCACTAAGCTGGGACACCGTGGTGCCCCAGCATTTT
TRBV6-1	TRBJ2-7	NA	few	CASSVDRYTYEQYF	TGTGCCAGCAGTGTGGACCGATATACCTACGAGCAGTACTTC
TRBV6-2/TRBV6-3	TRBJ1-5	NA	many	CASSYRGLGQPQHF	TGTGCCAGCAGTTACCGAGGGTTAGGACAGCCCCAGCATTTT
TRBV28	TRBJ1-3	NA	NA	CASSLGTPGNTIYF	TGTGCCAGCAGTTTGGGGACGCCTGGAAACACCATATATTTT
TRBV7-9	TRBJ2-7	NA	NA	CASSQPGKSYEQYF	TGTGCCAGCAGTCAACCGGGAAAGTCCTACGAGCAGTACTTC
TRBV9	TRBJ1-5	TRBD1	NA	CASSVGGTEGQPQHF	TGTGCCAGCAGCGTAGGGGGGACAGAAGGTCAGCCCCAGCATTTT
TRBV7-9	TRBJ1-5	TRBD1	NA	CASSVGQGGWEPQHF	TGTGCCAGCAGCGTCGGACAGGGGGGGTGGGAGCCCCAGCATTTT
TRBV7-9	TRBJ2-3	TRBD2	many	CASSFASGRYESTDTQYF	TGTGCCAGCAGCTTCGCTAGCGGGAGGTACGAGAGCACAGATACGCAGTATTTT
TRBV7-9	TRBJ2-7	TRBD2	many	CASNAGTSGPGQYF	TGTGCCAGCAACGCCGGGACTAGCGGACCCGGGCAGTACTTC
TRBV29-1	TRBJ2-3	NA	many	CSVPRTDYTQYF	TGCAGCGTACCCAGGACAGACTATACGCAGTATTTT
TRBV7-9	TRBJ2-5	TRBD1	many	CASSTRGTVETQYF	TGTGCCAGCAGCACCCGAGGGACAGTAGAGACCCAGTACTTC
TRBV5-6	TRBJ2-4	TRBD1	many	CASSFGQGSKNIQYF	TGTGCCAGCAGCTTTGGACAGGGGTCCAAAAACATTCAGTACTTC
TRBV27	TRBJ2-7	NA	many	CASSTGTAGYEQYF	TGTGCCAGCAGTACCGGGACTGCGGGCTACGAGCAGTACTTC